Sequencing of this T cell receptor beta chain was carried out in a study of cytomegalovirus exposure and HLA in healthy donors. Study at large: Earlier results showed approximately 110 million unique TCR beta sequences derived from about 179 million T cells. Study observations and caveats: In a later analysis, approximately 15,000 TCR beta sequences were associated with HLA alleles at 0.05 false discovery rate. A link between a missense DCLRE1C variant and TCR beta V- and J-gene trimming emerged from a later analysis. A few chains linked to CMV were shown in vitro to be specific for CMV antigens.

On this clone itself: Its antigen remains unknown.

Both 60 Vbeta primers and 13 Jbeta primers went into the PCR. Some clones are missing from TCRdb's copy, which holds only in-frame ones; the method was immunoSEQ multiplex PCR. The table includes 80,000 to 95,000 clones, 79% detected once. The germline V gene has CDR1 LNHDA and CDR2 SQIVND (reference sequence). V shed 9 bases and J 3 bases; nucleotides not matched to a gene: 13. The CDR3 spans 17 residues. Sequenced: PBMCs. The gene calls are TRBV19 and TRBJ2-7, with TRBD2 matching 14 bases. The clonotype was recovered from a woman aged 40 to 50 in good health and CMV-seropositive. The DNA for the CDR3 is TGTGCCAGCCAGTCATCCTTGGGACTAGCGGGGGTCTACGAGCAGTACTTC. This sequence encodes CASQSSLGLAGVYEQYF.